The 5 T cell receptor beta chains listed next were all sequenced from one sample in a study of T-cell reconstitution after alpha-beta-depleted transplantation in children. As it was prepared, the TCRbeta library received unique molecular identifiers. A single record per CDR3 protein comes from TCRdb applying MiXCR to the PCR reads. Among 85,000 to 120,000 distinct CDR3 sequences listed, under 9% were seen once. The specimen was PBMCs, collected before TCRalphabeta/CD19-depleted stem cell transplant. All receptors derive from a boy aged 2-9 years with acute lymphoblastic leukemia, due to receive a stem cell transplant.

This clonotype was seen more than once but under ten times. The CDR3 DNA follows: TGCGCCAGCAGCCTGATGGGGGCGGGCAGCTACGAGCAGTACTTC. This sequence encodes CASSLMGAGSYEQYF. The rearrangement links TRBV5-1 to TRBJ2-7; the D gene is possibly TRBD1 (6 bases). The V end lost 4 bases, the J end lost 3 bases, and 17 bases lay between the germline ends. Germline V CDR1 and CDR2: SGHRS, YFSETQ. This CDR3 spans 15 amino acids.

As regards this clonotype: One end of the junction does not line up with germline, which may come from a read error. The gene calls are TRBV29-1 and TRBJ1-3, with 7 bases aligning to TRBD1. CDR1 and CDR2 (germline): SQVTM, ANQGSEA. This CDR3 contains 13 residues. The CDR3 loop reads CSARTGAGNTIYF. DNA of the CDR3: TGCAGCGCCAGAACAGGGGCTGGAAACACAATATATTTT.

This clonotype was picked up a small number of times. As DNA, the CDR3 is TGTGCCAGCAGCTCTAATATCGAGGGGGATCTAGGAAAACTGTTTTTT. Its translation: CASSSNIEGDLGKLFF. The V and J genes are TRBV7-9 and TRBJ1-4; possibly TRBD1 for D (6 bases). The ends were cut back, 4 bases at V and 10 bases at J, with 22 bases in the middle. This CDR3 has 16 residues. Looked up from germline, CDR1 is SEHNR and CDR2 is FQNEAQ (reference sequence).

This chain's CDR3 is CAISESGGSAGELFF. CDR3 sequence (DNA): TGTGCCATCAGTGAGTCAGGGGGATCGGCCGGGGAGCTGTTTTTT. J is TRBJ2-2 and V is TRBV10-3; the D gene is possibly TRBD1 (6 bases). V lost 0 bases to trimming and J lost 6 bases, with 11 bases between them. The CDR3 has 15 amino acids. Germline CDR1 is ENHRY and CDR2 is SYGVKD.

The rearrangement joins TRBV6-2 or TRBV6-3 to TRBJ2-7; possibly TRBD2 for D (5 bases). The V gene lost 2 bases and the J gene lost 7 bases, with 12 bases spanning the gap. Germline V gene lookup returns CDR1 MNHEY and CDR2 SVGEGT. This CDR3 has 13 amino acids. The CDR3 spells CASSYQEPGEQYF. CDR3 sequence (DNA): TGTGCCAGCAGTTACCAGGAGCCGGGGGAGCAGTACTTC.